This T cell receptor beta chain was observed in a study of shared clonotypes between healthy human individuals. Study-wide results and caveats: Since donors were few, the genetic and exposure-history diversity represented was limited. Clonotypes not shared had lower generation probabilities than those common to all four donors. Among the subsets, naive ones generally showed larger estimated richness than memory ones.

Assay used: immunoSEQ multiplex PCR; TCRdb lists only in-frame clones, some missing. This sample has 2,500,000 or so clones, with just under 95% found just once. Looked up from germline, CDR1 is MGHRA and CDR2 is YSYEKL. The CDR3 consists of 17 residues. Unmatched junction bases numbered 8, after V lost 1 base and J lost 5 bases. Concerning this clone: The antigen remains unidentified.

This chain uses TRBV4-1 with TRBJ2-1, with TRBD2 matching 10 bases. The clonotype comes from a man between 18 and 35 years old in good health. Some clones in this sample may be carry-over from other donors' samples. Sequencing input: naive CD4+ T cells from PBMCs. The subset: CD45RA+ positively selected. CDR3 residues: CASSQAIGLAENNEQFF. As DNA, the CDR3 is TGCGCCAGCAGCCAAGCTATCGGACTAGCGGAGAACAATGAGCAGTTCTTC.